These 6 T cell receptor beta chains were all obtained from the same sample, sequenced in a study of shared clonotypes between healthy human individuals (dated by TCRdb to 2020 to 2022). Library preparation used the immunoSEQ multiplex PCR assay. In TCRdb, the immuneACCESS table is reduced to in-frame sequences with V and J assigned. These tables do not hold every clone; where another copy was compared, an unresolved V gene accounts for under half, and the others remain unexplained. The sample yields 1.6 million or so clones; just under 99% were counted once. The ten most abundant clones make up approximately 0.4% of the sample. The sequenced material came from naive CD4+ T cells sorted from blood. The sample's cell subset or site label is to be understood as: CD45RA+ positively selected. The receptors stem from a man aged 30-40 years in good health.

This chain connects TRBV27 to TRBJ2-7; D possibly corresponds to TRBD2 (6 bases). Germline CDR1 MNHEY, CDR2 SMNVEV (reference sequence). V was pared by 3 bases and J by 2 bases, with 11 bases between. CDR3 length equals 14 residues. In DNA form, the CDR3 reads TGTGCCAGCAGTTTCCGGGACTCGACCTACGAGCAGTACTTC. Amino acid sequence: CASSFRDSTYEQYF.

In its sample, this clone was seen once. This chain links TRBV7-9 with TRBJ1-1; D gene ambiguous. The CDR3 sequence is 14 residues long. Germline V gene lookup returns CDR1 SEHNR and CDR2 FQNEAQ (reference sequence). V was shortened by 0 bases and J by 3 bases, with 8 bases between the two germline ends. The CDR3 loop reads CASSLAGKDTEAFF. CDR3 nucleotides: TGTGCCAGCAGCTTAGCAGGGAAGGACACTGAAGCTTTCTTT.

The chain is built from TRBV25-1 and TRBJ1-3; D call uncertain. This CDR3 spans 13 amino acids. Trimming pared 4 bases from V and 0 bases from J, leaving 4 bases between. Germline V gives CDR1 MGHDK, CDR2 SYGVNS. The CDR3 is CASSAASGNTIYF. CDR3 in DNA: TGTGCCAGCAGTGCGGCCTCTGGAAACACCATATATTTT. Full variable domain (rest looked up from reference TRBV25-1 and TRBJ1-3): EADIYQTPRYLVIGTGKKITLECSQTMGHDKMYWYQQDPGMELHLIHYSYGVNSTEKGDLSSESTVSRIRTEHFPLTLESARPSHTSQYLCASSAASGNTIYFGEGSWLTVV.

The chain joins TRBV7-9 to TRBJ2-7; D is unclear. The ends were cut back, 5 bases at V and 0 bases at J, with 8 bases in the middle. The length of the CDR3 is 13 residues. CDR1 and CDR2 (germline): SEHNR, FQNEAQ (reference sequence). CDR3 sequence reads: CASSHKYSYEQYF. The CDR3, as DNA: TGTGCCAGCAGCCACAAATACTCCTACGAGCAGTACTTC.

This clone was recorded once. The rearrangement uses TRBV5-1 and TRBJ2-6; possibly TRBD1 or TRBD2 for D (5 bases each). From germline, CDR1 is SGHRS and CDR2 YFSETQ. The length of the CDR3 is 17 residues. V lost 1 base and J 0 bases, leaving 11 bases between the germline ends. CDR3 residues: CASSLLGPSSGANVLTF. The CDR3 DNA follows: TGCGCCAGCAGCTTGTTGGGACCGAGCTCTGGGGCCAACGTCCTGACTTTC.

This chain joins TRBV7-8 and TRBJ2-5, with D tentatively TRBD2 (5 bases). Germline CDR1 reads SGHVS; CDR2 reads FQNEAQ. The CDR3 contains 15 residues. V dropped 4 bases and J dropped 5 bases, with 17 bases sitting between them. CDR3 sequence (DNA): TGTGCCAGCAGCTCCCGGGCCGGACTGTTTGAGACCCAGTACTTC. Residues: CASSSRAGLFETQYF.